The following is a TCR beta chain sequence with its context. The antigen remains unidentified. The genes are named according to mouse. With the read ending 1 residue before the CDR3 end, the germline J gene is used to fill in that end. The data are from a study of tissue T cells after allogeneic stem cell transplantation. Points from the study as a whole: Tissue-detected TCR repertoire was only partly captured by blood and spleen T cells.

Time point indicated: mouse harvest day 7 after allogeneic transplant. Mouse grafts combined 10^7 T-cell-depleted bone marrow cells with 10^6 splenic CD5+ T cells. B6 (H2b) cells into BALB/c (H2d) mice; tissues taken at day 7 or 14. TCRbeta CDR3 was sequenced at survey depth with template counts. Using immunoSEQ multiplex PCR, the repertoire was profiled, and TCRdb retains in-frame clones only, with some absent. The sample yields around 2,700 clones, roughly half seen once. Trimming cost V 3 bases and J 0 bases, with 8 bases left between them. Germline CDR1 reads MNHDT; CDR2 reads YYDKIL. This CDR3 spans 15 amino acids.

The chain combines TRBV17 with TRBJ2-2, with D possibly TRBD1 on 5 matching bases. This TCR came from a female BALB/c mouse given C57BL/6 T cells with graft-versus-host disease after an allogeneic hematopoietic cell transplant. Sequencing was performed on gut tissue. This CDR3 reads CASSRKTANTGQLYF. The CDR3 DNA, read in part, is TGTGCTAGCAGTAGGAAGACAGCAAACACCGGGCAGCTCTAC.